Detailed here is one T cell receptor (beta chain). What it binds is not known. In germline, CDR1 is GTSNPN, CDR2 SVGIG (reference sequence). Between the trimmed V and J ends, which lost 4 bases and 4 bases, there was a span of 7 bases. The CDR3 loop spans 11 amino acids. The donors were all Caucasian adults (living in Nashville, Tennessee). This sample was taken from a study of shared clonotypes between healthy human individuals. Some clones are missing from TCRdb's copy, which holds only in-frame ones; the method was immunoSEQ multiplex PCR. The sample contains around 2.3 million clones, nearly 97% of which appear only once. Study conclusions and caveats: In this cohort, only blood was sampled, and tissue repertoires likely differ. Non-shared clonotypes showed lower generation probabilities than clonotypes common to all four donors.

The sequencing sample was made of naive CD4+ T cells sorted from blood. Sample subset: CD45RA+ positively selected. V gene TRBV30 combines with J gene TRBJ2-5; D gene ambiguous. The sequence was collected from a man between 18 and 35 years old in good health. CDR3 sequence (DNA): TGTGCCTGGAAAAGCGTAGAGACCCAGTACTTC. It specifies CAWKSVETQYF.